Listed below are T cell receptor beta chains from one sample, sequenced in a study of blood T cells in healthy people across ages. Each CDR3 protein is one row after TCRdb ran MiXCR on the 5' RACE reads. Among about 380,000 distinct CDR3 sequences, 52% were seen once, and the ten largest hold roughly 51%. The sequenced material came from blood. The origin of the receptors is a man aged 55 to 70 in good health. Both conserved end residues are part of each CDR3. Fields, in order: J gene, V gene, clone size, D gene, CDR3 protein, CDR3 DNA. The D gene is left open where the match is weak. Size tells how often a clone was seen (once, few, many) or the class of an expanded clone, and some rows leave it out.

j_call: TRBJ2-2; v_call: TRBV20-1; clone_size: -; d_call: -; cdr3_aa: CSARQGTGELFF; cdr3_nt: TGCAGTGCCCGGCAGGGAACCGGGGAGCTGTTTTTT
j_call: TRBJ2-5; v_call: TRBV6-6; clone_size: -; d_call: -; cdr3_aa: CASSWVRGQETQYF; cdr3_nt: TGTGCCAGCAGTTGGGTACGGGGCCAAGAGACCCAGTACTTC
j_call: TRBJ1-5; v_call: TRBV28; clone_size: -; d_call: -; cdr3_aa: CASSFYAGNQPQHF; cdr3_nt: TGTGCCAGCAGTTTCTATGCGGGAAATCAGCCCCAGCATTTT
j_call: TRBJ1-2; v_call: TRBV9; clone_size: -; d_call: -; cdr3_aa: CASSVGGPSYTF; cdr3_nt: TGTGCCAGCAGCGTAGGGGGTCCATCGTACACCTTC
j_call: TRBJ2-1; v_call: TRBV2; clone_size: -; d_call: -; cdr3_aa: CAGSSGEFSYNEQFF; cdr3_nt: TGTGCCGGAAGTAGCGGCGAATTCTCCTACAATGAGCAGTTCTTC
j_call: TRBJ2-7; v_call: TRBV7-3; clone_size: many; d_call: -; cdr3_aa: CASSRDNSYEQYF; cdr3_nt: TGTGCCAGCAGCCGGGACAACTCCTACGAGCAGTACTTC
j_call: TRBJ1-2; v_call: TRBV20-1; clone_size: few; d_call: TRBD1; cdr3_aa: CSARPGTGLREGYTF; cdr3_nt: TGCAGTGCTCGTCCCGGGACAGGGTTACGGGAAGGCTACACCTTC
j_call: TRBJ2-3; v_call: TRBV7-3; clone_size: many; d_call: -; cdr3_aa: CASSPRGESDTQYF; cdr3_nt: TGTGCCAGCAGCCCCCGAGGCGAATCAGATACGCAGTATTTT
j_call: TRBJ2-3; v_call: TRBV28; clone_size: -; d_call: TRBD2; cdr3_aa: CASSTAGVYPSTDTQYF; cdr3_nt: TGTGCCAGCAGTACGGCGGGAGTTTATCCGAGCACAGATACGCAGTATTTT
j_call: TRBJ2-1; v_call: TRBV7-3; clone_size: -; d_call: TRBD2; cdr3_aa: CASSSRRSGGDNEQFF; cdr3_nt: TGTGCCAGCAGCTCCCGTCGGAGCGGGGGGGACAATGAGCAGTTCTTC
j_call: TRBJ2-1; v_call: TRBV6-5; clone_size: -; d_call: -; cdr3_aa: CASSFRAGAYNEQFF; cdr3_nt: TGTGCCAGCAGTTTCAGGGCAGGCGCCTACAATGAGCAGTTCTTC
j_call: TRBJ2-3; v_call: TRBV6-5; clone_size: -; d_call: TRBD2; cdr3_aa: CASGLAGVGDTQYF; cdr3_nt: TGTGCCAGCGGACTAGCGGGAGTGGGAGATACGCAGTATTTT
j_call: TRBJ2-5; v_call: TRBV10-2; clone_size: -; d_call: TRBD1; cdr3_aa: CATTGEETQYF; cdr3_nt: TGCGCCACGACAGGGGAAGAGACCCAGTACTTC
j_call: TRBJ2-7; v_call: TRBV7-2; clone_size: -; d_call: -; cdr3_aa: CASSLGGSLETQYF; cdr3_nt: TGTGCCAGCAGCTTAGGGGGCAGCCTAGAGACTCAGTACTTC
j_call: TRBJ2-2; v_call: TRBV20-1; clone_size: -; d_call: TRBD2; cdr3_aa: CSARLLPGLAGDGELFF; cdr3_nt: TGCAGTGCTAGACTTCTACCGGGACTAGCGGGAGACGGGGAGCTGTTTTTT
j_call: TRBJ2-5; v_call: TRBV24-1; clone_size: few; d_call: TRBD1; cdr3_aa: CATSDRAIPETQYF; cdr3_nt: TGTGCCACCAGCGACAGGGCAATTCCGGAGACCCAGTACTTC
j_call: TRBJ2-5; v_call: TRBV9; clone_size: -; d_call: TRBD1; cdr3_aa: CASSPTTGQGAGKQYF; cdr3_nt: TGTGCCAGCAGCCCCACAACGGGACAGGGGGCTGGTAAGCAGTACTTC
j_call: TRBJ1-4; v_call: TRBV4-3; clone_size: -; d_call: -; cdr3_aa: CASSQGGVGEKLFF; cdr3_nt: TGCGCCAGCAGCCAGGGAGGGGTCGGGGAAAAACTGTTTTTT
j_call: TRBJ2-5; v_call: TRBV20-1; clone_size: few; d_call: -; cdr3_aa: CSARDYEANNEQYF; cdr3_nt: TGCAGTGCTAGGGACTACGAGGCAAACAATGAGCAGTACTTC
j_call: TRBJ2-7; v_call: TRBV4-3; clone_size: few; d_call: TRBD2; cdr3_aa: CASSQLAGASYEQYF; cdr3_nt: TGTGCCAGCAGCCAACTAGCGGGGGCCTCCTACGAGCAGTACTTC
j_call: TRBJ2-1; v_call: TRBV20-1; clone_size: -; d_call: TRBD2; cdr3_aa: CSARTSGRVSSYNEQFF; cdr3_nt: TGCAGTGCTAGAACTAGCGGGAGGGTGAGCTCCTACAATGAGCAGTTCTTC
j_call: TRBJ1-2; v_call: TRBV3-1; clone_size: once; d_call: TRBD1; cdr3_aa: CASSQAGGLNGNTF; cdr3_nt: TGCGCCAGCAGCCAAGCAGGGGGCTTGAATGGCAACACCTTC
j_call: TRBJ2-3; v_call: TRBV24-1; clone_size: -; d_call: -; cdr3_aa: CATSDPMGVGKDTQYF; cdr3_nt: TGTGCCACCAGTGACCCGATGGGGGTGGGGAAAGATACGCAGTATTTT
j_call: TRBJ2-7; v_call: TRBV27; clone_size: -; d_call: TRBD2; cdr3_aa: CASSPETSGREQYF; cdr3_nt: TGTGCCAGCAGTCCCGAGACTAGCGGGAGGGAGCAGTACTTC
j_call: TRBJ1-5; v_call: TRBV29-1; clone_size: once; d_call: -; cdr3_aa: CSVVVGRSDQPQHF; cdr3_nt: TGCAGCGTTGTCGTTGGAAGATCGGATCAGCCCCAGCATTTT
j_call: TRBJ2-7; v_call: TRBV27; clone_size: many; d_call: TRBD2; cdr3_aa: CASSPGLAGPYEQYF; cdr3_nt: TGTGCCAGCAGTCCGGGACTAGCGGGGCCCTACGAGCAGTACTTC
j_call: TRBJ2-7; v_call: TRBV13; clone_size: -; d_call: TRBD1; cdr3_aa: CASSPPRGQGALSYEQYF; cdr3_nt: TGTGCCAGCAGCCCCCCGAGGGGGCAGGGGGCTTTATCCTACGAGCAGTACTTC
j_call: TRBJ2-5; v_call: TRBV29-1; clone_size: once; d_call: TRBD1; cdr3_aa: CSVNLGQKVGETQYF; cdr3_nt: TGCAGCGTTAACCTGGGACAGAAGGTCGGTGAGACCCAGTACTTC
j_call: TRBJ2-1; v_call: TRBV6-4; clone_size: -; d_call: TRBD1; cdr3_aa: CASSEGTEPYNEQFF; cdr3_nt: TGTGCCAGCAGTGAAGGGACAGAACCATACAATGAGCAGTTCTTC
j_call: TRBJ2-3; v_call: TRBV12-3/TRBV12-4; clone_size: few; d_call: TRBD1; cdr3_aa: CASSGTGGQNTQYF; cdr3_nt: TGTGCCAGCAGCGGGACAGGGGGTCAGAATACGCAGTATTTT
j_call: TRBJ2-5; v_call: TRBV7-2; clone_size: -; d_call: TRBD2; cdr3_aa: CASSRPGTSEETQYF; cdr3_nt: TGTGCCAGCAGCCGCCCCGGGACTAGCGAGGAGACCCAGTACTTC
j_call: TRBJ2-1; v_call: TRBV2; clone_size: few; d_call: -; cdr3_aa: CASRPSGTWDQNEQFF; cdr3_nt: TGTGCCAGCAGGCCCTCGGGGACGTGGGATCAAAATGAGCAGTTCTTC
j_call: TRBJ1-6; v_call: TRBV5-1; clone_size: -; d_call: TRBD1; cdr3_aa: CASSLDGQGYNSPLHF; cdr3_nt: TGCGCCAGCAGCTTGGACGGACAGGGATATAATTCACCCCTCCACTTT
j_call: TRBJ2-5; v_call: TRBV20-1; clone_size: -; d_call: -; cdr3_aa: CSAKGAGGSGVAQYF; cdr3_nt: TGCAGTGCTAAGGGGGCCGGTGGTTCGGGAGTGGCCCAGTACTTC
j_call: TRBJ2-1; v_call: TRBV7-2; clone_size: many; d_call: TRBD1; cdr3_aa: CASSSQGTGGYEQFF; cdr3_nt: TGTGCCAGCAGCTCCCAGGGGACAGGGGGTTATGAGCAGTTCTTC
j_call: TRBJ2-4; v_call: TRBV10-1; clone_size: many; d_call: -; cdr3_aa: CASSDGGRNIQYF; cdr3_nt: TGCGCCAGCAGTGACGGGGGAAGGAACATTCAGTACTTC
j_call: TRBJ1-2; v_call: TRBV5-1; clone_size: -; d_call: -; cdr3_aa: CASSGDSSRAYSYTF; cdr3_nt: TGCGCCAGCAGCGGGGACTCCAGTCGGGCGTATAGCTACACCTTC
j_call: TRBJ2-3; v_call: TRBV20-1; clone_size: -; d_call: TRBD2; cdr3_aa: CSARDEGLVADTQYF; cdr3_nt: TGCAGTGCTAGAGATGAGGGACTAGTCGCAGATACGCAGTATTTT
j_call: TRBJ1-2; v_call: TRBV20-1; clone_size: few; d_call: -; cdr3_aa: CSADLDGSYGYTF; cdr3_nt: TGCAGTGCCGATTTGGACGGCTCCTATGGCTACACCTTC
j_call: TRBJ2-3; v_call: TRBV29-1; clone_size: -; d_call: TRBD2; cdr3_aa: CSVDPSGRAVGDTQYF; cdr3_nt: TGCAGCGTTGACCCTAGCGGGAGGGCCGTGGGAGATACGCAGTATTTT
j_call: TRBJ2-7; v_call: TRBV6-4; clone_size: -; d_call: -; cdr3_aa: CASIGGTRPYEQYF; cdr3_nt: TGTGCCAGCATCGGCGGGACCCGCCCCTACGAGCAGTACTTC
j_call: TRBJ2-3; v_call: TRBV29-1; clone_size: -; d_call: TRBD1; cdr3_aa: CSALGTGSTDTQYF; cdr3_nt: TGCAGCGCCCTAGGGACAGGTAGCACAGATACGCAGTATTTT
j_call: TRBJ2-3; v_call: TRBV11-2; clone_size: -; d_call: TRBD2; cdr3_aa: CASSLAGTSSADTQYF; cdr3_nt: TGTGCCAGCAGCTTAGCCGGGACTAGTAGTGCAGATACGCAGTATTTT
j_call: TRBJ2-1; v_call: TRBV20-1; clone_size: -; d_call: TRBD1; cdr3_aa: CSARARQGSYEQFF; cdr3_nt: TGCAGTGCTAGAGCCCGACAGGGGTCCTACGAGCAGTTCTTC
j_call: TRBJ1-2; v_call: TRBV5-5; clone_size: -; d_call: -; cdr3_aa: CASSFNGDYGYTF; cdr3_nt: TGTGCCAGCAGCTTCAACGGAGACTATGGCTACACCTTC
j_call: TRBJ2-1; v_call: TRBV6-6; clone_size: -; d_call: TRBD2; cdr3_aa: CASKGTSGENEQFF; cdr3_nt: TGTGCCAGCAAGGGGACTAGCGGGGAAAATGAGCAGTTCTTC
j_call: TRBJ2-4; v_call: TRBV7-9; clone_size: -; d_call: -; cdr3_aa: CASSSQDSPLFAKNIQYF; cdr3_nt: TGTGCCAGCAGCTCCCAGGACAGTCCTCTTTTTGCCAAAAACATTCAGTACTTC
j_call: TRBJ2-5; v_call: TRBV5-1; clone_size: few; d_call: -; cdr3_aa: CATSGLPTPLETQYF; cdr3_nt: TGCGCCACCTCGGGACTCCCAACCCCATTAGAGACCCAGTACTTC
j_call: TRBJ2-7; v_call: TRBV7-2; clone_size: -; d_call: TRBD2; cdr3_aa: CASSSSGLAGGRYEQYF; cdr3_nt: TGTGCCAGCAGCTCCTCAGGACTAGCGGGAGGGAGGTACGAGCAGTACTTC
j_call: TRBJ1-1; v_call: TRBV9; clone_size: -; d_call: -; cdr3_aa: CASSARDTNTEAFF; cdr3_nt: TGTGCCAGCAGCGCTCGGGACACCAACACTGAAGCTTTCTTT